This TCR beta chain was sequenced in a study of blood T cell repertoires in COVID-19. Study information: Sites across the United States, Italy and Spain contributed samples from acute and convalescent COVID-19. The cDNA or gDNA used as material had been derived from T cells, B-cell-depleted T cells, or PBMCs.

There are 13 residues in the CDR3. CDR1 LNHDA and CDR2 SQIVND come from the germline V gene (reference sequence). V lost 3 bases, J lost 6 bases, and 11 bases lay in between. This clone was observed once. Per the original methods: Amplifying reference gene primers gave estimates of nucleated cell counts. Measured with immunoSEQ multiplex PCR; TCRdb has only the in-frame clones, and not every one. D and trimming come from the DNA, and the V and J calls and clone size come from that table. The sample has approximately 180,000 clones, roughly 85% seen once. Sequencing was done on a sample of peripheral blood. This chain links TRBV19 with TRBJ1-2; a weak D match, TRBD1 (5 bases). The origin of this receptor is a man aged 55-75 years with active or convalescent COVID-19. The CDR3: CASSMRWGDGYTF. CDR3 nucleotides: TGTGCCAGTAGTATGAGGTGGGGCGATGGCTACACCTTC.